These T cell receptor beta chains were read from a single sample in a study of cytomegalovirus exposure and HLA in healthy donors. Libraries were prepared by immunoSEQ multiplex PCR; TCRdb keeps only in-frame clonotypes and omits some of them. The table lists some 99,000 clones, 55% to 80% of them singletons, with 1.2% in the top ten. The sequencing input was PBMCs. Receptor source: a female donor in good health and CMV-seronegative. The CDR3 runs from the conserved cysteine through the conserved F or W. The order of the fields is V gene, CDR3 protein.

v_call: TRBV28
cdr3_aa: CASSTRGMNTEAFF

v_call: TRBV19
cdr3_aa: CASSPSGPTDTQYF

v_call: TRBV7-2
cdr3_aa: CASSSGLAGVDTQYF

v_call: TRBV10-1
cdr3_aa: CASPDSSYEQYF

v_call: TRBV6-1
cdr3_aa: CASSEGQKETQYF

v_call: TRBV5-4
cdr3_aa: CASSPWGTSLGGTQYF

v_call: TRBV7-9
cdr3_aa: CASSDRLAGKGETQYF

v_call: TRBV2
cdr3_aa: CASTDRVETQETQYF

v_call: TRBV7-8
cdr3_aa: CASSSPGYRENQPQHF

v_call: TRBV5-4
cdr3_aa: CASSFGGGLNEQFF

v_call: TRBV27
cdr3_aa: CASSGPGLAGTDTQYF

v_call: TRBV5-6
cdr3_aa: CASSLVGQGNEKLFF

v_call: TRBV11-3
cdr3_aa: CASSLVGGTDTQYF

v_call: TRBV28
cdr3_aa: CASSSGQGWNSPLHF

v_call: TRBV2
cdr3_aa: CASRGRGFSGGYTDTQYF

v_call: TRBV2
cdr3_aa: CASSYGQAYGYTF

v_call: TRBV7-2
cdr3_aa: CASSLSYVSYNSPLHF

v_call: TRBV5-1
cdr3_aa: CASSPWGGRTEAFF

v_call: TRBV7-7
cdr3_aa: CASSPRLAGRETQYF

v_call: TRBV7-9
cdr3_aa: CASSPQDSPGELFF

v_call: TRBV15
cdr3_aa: CATNSPGDSIREQFF

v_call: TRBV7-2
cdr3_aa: CASSHSYEQYF

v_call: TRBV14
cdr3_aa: CASSQDMAGADSSNYNEQFF

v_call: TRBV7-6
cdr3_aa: CASSLALPSGAVPASYNEQFF

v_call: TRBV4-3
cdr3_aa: CASSQDFYRETQYF

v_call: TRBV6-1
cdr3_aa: CASRKKGAGTDEQYF

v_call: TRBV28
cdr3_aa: CASSLTGGPVVFYEQYF

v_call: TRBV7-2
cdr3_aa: CASSLGTGPYGYTF

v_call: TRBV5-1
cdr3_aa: CASSETTGFYGYTF

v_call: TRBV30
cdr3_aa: CAWSAGRSGNTIYF

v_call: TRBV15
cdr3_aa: CATSRPTGGNEQYF